This TCR beta chain is drawn from a study of cytomegalovirus exposure and HLA in healthy donors. General study results and limits: CMV serostatus was the only recorded immune exposure for donors.

Only a few counts were recorded for this clone. As yet, its antigen is unknown. The V gene end was trimmed by 3 bases and the J gene end by 4 bases; junction bases not matched to a gene: 4. The CDR3 totals 14 residues. CDR1 is SGHDN and CDR2 is FVKESK in the germline V gene. Primers for the PCR totalled 60 Vbeta and 13 Jbeta. Per the original methods: In a later analysis, some 10 million of approximately 81 million unique beta chains occurred in at least two donors. TCRdb's copy holds only in-frame clones and misses some; the assay was immunoSEQ multiplex PCR. From that table come the V and J calls and clone size; the DNA was used to work out D and trimming. Of about 64,000 clones listed, around 78% are singletons.

The chain employs TRBV14 and TRBJ2-5; 8 bases agree with TRBD1. This TCR came from a man between 18 and 29 years old in good health and CMV-seropositive. The sequenced material came from PBMCs. The CDR3 sequence is CASSQQDRAETQYF. CDR3 DNA sequence: TGTGCCAGCAGCCAGCAGGACAGGGCAGAGACCCAGTACTTC.